The 27 T cell receptor beta chains presented below share a single source sample, sequenced in a study of cytomegalovirus exposure and HLA in healthy donors. The primer mix had 60 Vbeta and 13 Jbeta primers. Repertoires were generated with immunoSEQ multiplex PCR, while TCRdb's copy carries only in-frame clones and drops some. The table lists some 180,000 clones, roughly 80% of them singletons. The sequencing sample was made of PBMCs. These receptors all stem from a man between 40 and 49 years old in good health and CMV-seropositive.

V usage is TRBV28 and J usage is TRBJ2-2, with TRBD2 matching 12 bases. CDR1 and CDR2 (germline): MDHEN, SYDVKM. V was pared by 6 bases and J by 7 bases, with 6 bases of the junction left unmatched. There are 15 residues in the CDR3. CDR3 nucleotides: TGTGCCAGCAGCCTAGCGGGAGGGCCCGACGGGGAGCTGTTTTTT. Its protein product is CASSLAGGPDGELFF.

J is TRBJ1-2 and V is TRBV28, with 7 bases identical to TRBD1. Per the germline V gene, CDR1 is MDHEN and CDR2 is SYDVKM. With 7 bases clipped from V and 5 bases from J, the junction kept 7 bases outside the gene matches. The CDR3 contains 13 residues. The CDR3, as DNA: TGTGCCAGCACCACGGACAGGCCTTATGGCTACACCTTC. This encodes CASTTDRPYGYTF.

The chain joins TRBV15 to TRBJ2-1; 8 bases line up with TRBD1. V was clipped by 7 bases and J by 7 bases; unmatched bases: 3. The CDR3 has 12 residues. CDR1 is LNHNV, CDR2 YYDKDF, per germline (reference sequence). CDR3 DNA: TGTGCCACCAAATACAGGGGGAATGAGCAGTTCTTC. This codes for CATKYRGNEQFF.

The chain couples TRBV7-2 to TRBJ1-4; TRBD1 is a possible D gene (5 bases). CDR3 length: 13 amino acids. Trimming shortened V by 6 bases and J by 8 bases, and 13 bases separated the two germline ends. Germline V CDR1 and CDR2: SGHTA, FQGNSA. In DNA, the CDR3 is TGTGCCAGCAGTTTCCAGGGAGGGGAAAAACTGTTTTTT. Amino acid sequence: CASSFQGGEKLFF.

The chain has TRBV5-1 and TRBJ2-7, with D possibly being TRBD1 (6 bases). Germline-derived CDR1 and CDR2 are SGHRS and YFSETQ. The CDR3 consists of 15 residues. V was cut by 5 bases and J by 2 bases, with 17 bases left in between. CDR3 in amino acids: CASRPPGHGPYEQYF. The CDR3 DNA sequence: TGCGCCAGCAGACCACCGGGACACGGGCCCTACGAGCAGTACTTC.

The rearrangement joins TRBV2 to TRBJ1-4; TRBD1 might be the D (6 bases). The V gene's germline CDR1 is SNHLY and CDR2 FYNNEI. V gave up 8 bases and J gave up 0 bases, with 13 bases separating them. The CDR3 runs 15 residues. In DNA, the CDR3 is TGTGCCAGCGTAGGACAGCCTGCAACTAATGAAAAACTGTTTTTT. Protein sequence: CASVGQPATNEKLFF.

V gene TRBV19 combines with J gene TRBJ2-1, with 8 bases identical to TRBD2. The ends lost 4 bases at V and 9 bases at J; junction bases unmatched: 11. Germline CDR1 and CDR2: LNHDA and SQIVND (reference sequence). The CDR3 extends over 15 amino acids. CDR3 sequence (DNA): TGTGCCAGTAGTAGGGCGGGAGGATTCATGGGTGAGCAGTTCTTC. Translating it yields CASSRAGGFMGEQFF.

The V call is TRBV6-4, the J call TRBJ2-3; 7 bases are a match to TRBD2. V trimming: 8 bases; J trimming: 0 bases; junction bases outside the gene matches: 11. In germline, CDR1 is MRHNA, CDR2 SNTAGT. This CDR3 region has 16 residues. This CDR3 reads CASGATSEGSTDTQYF. The CDR3, as DNA: TGTGCCAGCGGAGCTACTAGCGAGGGGAGCACAGATACGCAGTATTTT.

This rearrangement joins TRBV18 to TRBJ2-1, with 9 positions matching TRBD1. Per the germline V gene, CDR1 is KGHSH and CDR2 is LQKENI. The CDR3 contains 22 residues. V lost 2 bases, J lost 1 base, and 21 bases stayed unmatched. The CDR3 bases are TGTGCCAGCTCACCATCCAGGGACAGGGCTGGCCGGTACCGAACATCCTACAATGAGCAGTTCTTC. This gives the protein CASSPSRDRAGRYRTSYNEQFF.

The chain links TRBV30 to TRBJ1-1; TRBD1 aligns across 7 bases. The CDR3 totals 13 residues. The germline V gene encodes CDR1 GTSNPN and CDR2 SVGIG (reference sequence). Trimming cost V 5 bases and J 1 base; bases outside gene matches: 4. The CDR3 sequence: CAWGRQGNTEAFF. In nucleotides, the CDR3 is TGTGCCTGGGGGAGACAGGGGAACACTGAAGCTTTCTTT.

The chain couples TRBV4-3 to TRBJ2-7, with TRBD2 matching 9 bases. V lost 1 base, J lost 2 bases, and 3 bases stayed unmatched. The CDR3 loop spans 15 amino acids. Germline-derived CDR1 and CDR2 are LGHNA and YSLEER. CDR3 bases: TGCGCCAGCAGCCAAGGGCTAGCGGGAACCTACGAGCAGTACTTC. Protein product: CASSQGLAGTYEQYF.

V usage is TRBV6-1 and J usage is TRBJ2-7; D is undetermined. Trimming took off 4 bases at V and 7 bases at J, with 14 bases between the two ends. Germline V gene sequence: CDR1 MNHNS, CDR2 SASEGT. The CDR3 spans 13 residues. The CDR3 loop is CASSVTTRWEQYF. In DNA, the CDR3 is TGTGCCAGCAGTGTGACAACTCGGTGGGAGCAGTACTTC.

The chain links TRBV10-3 to TRBJ2-7; D gene unclear. Germline V gene sequence: CDR1 ENHRY, CDR2 SYGVKD. V lost 2 bases and J 0 bases, leaving 8 bases between the germline ends. This CDR3 has 14 residues. CDR3 protein: CAISEAGGSYEQYF. The CDR3 nucleotides are TGTGCCATCAGTGAGGCAGGTGGCTCCTACGAGCAGTACTTC.

The rearrangement uses TRBV29-1 and TRBJ2-5; perhaps TRBD1 as D (6 bases). The DNA end is more similar to TRBJ2-7, so the J call may be wrong. The germline V gene has CDR1 SQVTM and CDR2 ANQGSEA. This CDR3 comprises 14 residues. CDR3 DNA: TGCAGCGTGGCGGAGACAGGACTTACCTACGAGCAGTACTTC. It specifies CSVAETGLTYEQYF.

The chain couples TRBV27 to TRBJ2-2; possibly TRBD2 for D (7 bases). The germline V gene has CDR1 MNHEY and CDR2 SMNVEV (reference sequence). This CDR3 contains 15 residues. Trimming shortened V by 6 bases and J by 1 base, and 12 bases separated the two germline ends. This CDR3 is CASRRGGGNTGELFF. Here the CDR3 DNA reads TGTGCCAGCAGGCGAGGGGGGGGGAACACCGGGGAGCTGTTTTTT.

This clone was observed a single time. The gene calls are TRBV10-1 and TRBJ2-2; a weak D match, TRBD2 (6 bases). V was cut by 4 bases and J by 2 bases, with 17 bases left in between. Germline values: CDR1 WNHNN, CDR2 SYGVQD (reference sequence). This CDR3 is 17 amino acids long. CDR3: CASSGWGRQLNTGELFF. As DNA, the CDR3 is TGCGCCAGCAGTGGTTGGGGGAGGCAGCTTAACACCGGGGAGCTGTTTTTT.

Worth noting for this clone: Other DNA variants within this sample encode the same CDR3. This rearrangement joins TRBV27 to TRBJ1-5; 8 nucleotides align to TRBD1. Trimming cost V 6 bases and J 7 bases; bases outside gene matches: 8. Germline V CDR1 and CDR2: MNHEY, SMNVEV (reference sequence). There are 14 residues in the CDR3. DNA of the CDR3: TGTGCCAGCAGCCCAGGACAGGGAGGACAGCCCCAGCATTTT. Its protein is CASSPGQGGQPQHF.

The chain couples TRBV2 to TRBJ1-1; perhaps TRBD1 as D (5 bases). Germline V CDR1 and CDR2: SNHLY, FYNNEI. This CDR3 is built from 12 residues. V was cut by 4 bases and J by 8 bases, with 11 bases left in between. Written as DNA, the CDR3 is TGTGCCAGCAGTGGGGGAAGGGGCGAAGCTTTCTTT. Translated, it gives CASSGGRGEAFF.

The V and J genes are TRBV7-9 and TRBJ2-1; D ambiguous. Germline values: CDR1 SEHNR, CDR2 FQNEAQ (reference sequence). V lost 8 bases to trimming and J lost 0 bases, with 5 bases between them. This CDR3 is built from 12 residues. CDR3 residues: CASVSSYNEQFF. CDR3 bases: TGTGCCAGCGTTAGCTCCTACAATGAGCAGTTCTTC.

The chain is built from TRBV5-1 and TRBJ2-7; D is possibly TRBD1 (6 bases). The CDR3 is 13 residues long. Germline CDR1 SGHRS, CDR2 YFSETQ. The V end was cut by 4 bases, the J end by 3 bases, with 11 bases between. CDR3 in DNA: TGCGCCAGCAGCCGGGACATGGGCTACGAGCAGTACTTC. This gives the protein CASSRDMGYEQYF.

This chain uses TRBV7-6 with TRBJ2-1; D remains unclear. V was clipped by 5 bases and J by 2 bases, with 16 bases between them. Germline values: CDR1 SGHVS, CDR2 FNYEAQ. This CDR3 is 16 amino acids long. Here the CDR3 reads CASSTNRVGTYNEQFF. As DNA, the CDR3 is TGTGCCAGCAGCACAAATCGGGTGGGTACCTACAATGAGCAGTTCTTC.

This sequence joins TRBV18 and TRBJ2-1; the D gene is possibly TRBD1 (5 bases). In germline, CDR1 is KGHSH, CDR2 LQKENI. The CDR3 spans 13 residues. Trimming removed 3 bases from V and 9 bases from J, with 12 bases in between. CDR3 DNA sequence: TGTGCCAGCTCACCCACCGTGGGGCCTGAGCAGTTCTTC. Protein: CASSPTVGPEQFF.

This clone was detected only a few times. This rearrangement joins TRBV5-4 to TRBJ1-2, with D possibly matching TRBD1 (5 bases). V was shortened by 4 bases and J by 1 base, with 11 bases between the two germline ends. This CDR3 is built from 14 residues. Germline CDR1 and CDR2: SGHNT and YYREEE (reference sequence). CDR3: CASSNPTVNYGYTF. The CDR3, as DNA: TGTGCCAGCAGCAATCCGACAGTTAACTATGGCTACACCTTC.

The V and J genes are TRBV6-5 and TRBJ1-2; 8 bases are a match to TRBD1. Trimming took 4 bases from V and 5 from J; bases not matched to a gene: 6. The germline CDR1 and CDR2 sequences are MNHEY and SVGAGI. The CDR3 covers 14 residues. This CDR3 is CASSSSDRVYGYTF. The CDR3 nucleotides are TGTGCCAGCAGTTCCTCGGACAGGGTTTATGGCTACACCTTC.

This chain uses TRBV9 with TRBJ2-1; TRBD2 aligns across 8 bases. Trimming removed 4 bases from V and 0 bases from J; junction bases left unmatched: 3. This CDR3 spans 15 amino acids. Germline V gene sequence: CDR1 SGDLS, CDR2 YYNGEE. The CDR3 bases are TGTGCCAGCAGCACCAGCGGGAGCTCCTACAATGAGCAGTTCTTC. It specifies CASSTSGSSYNEQFF.

The count of this clone is one. The chain is built from TRBV11-3 and TRBJ2-2, with 10 bases that match TRBD1. The CDR3 has 15 amino acids. The V gene's germline CDR1 is SGHNT and CDR2 YENEEA. Trimming at V came to 5 bases and at J to 4 bases, leaving 4 bases not matched to a gene. CDR3 sequence: CASSLTGGSTGELFF. CDR3 coding DNA: TGTGCCAGCAGCCTGACAGGGGGCAGCACCGGGGAGCTGTTTTTT.

This chain links TRBV14 with TRBJ2-5; 10 nucleotides line up with TRBD2. This CDR3 has 13 amino acids. J gave up 5 bases and V 4 bases, and 1 base lay outside the gene matches. Per germline, CDR1 SGHDN and CDR2 FVKESK. The CDR3 sequence: CASSRGLAETQYF. CDR3 bases: TGTGCCAGCAGCCGGGGACTAGCGGAGACCCAGTACTTC.